Listed below are T cell receptor beta chains from one sample, sequenced in a study of cytomegalovirus exposure and HLA in healthy donors. The protocol was immunoSEQ multiplex PCR, while the TCRdb copy is restricted to in-frame clones and leaves out a portion. Of 160,000 or so clones in the sample, about 86% were seen once. The material sequenced was PBMCs. All receptors derive from a woman aged 25-40 years in good health and CMV-seronegative. Each CDR3 is given with its conserved first and last residue. Fields, in order: clone size, J gene, D gene, V gene, CDR3 DNA, CDR3 protein. A D gene is named only where the DNA matches it firmly. The listing skips clone size in some rows; elsewhere it reads once, few, many or a size class.

>-|TRBJ1-1|-|TRBV6-1
TGTGCCAGCAGTGAAGATGGCAGTAAACCTGAAGCTTTCTTT
CASSEDGSKPEAFF
>-|TRBJ2-7|TRBD2|TRBV7-9
TGTGCCAGCAGCTTATTTTCTAGCGGGGGATACGAGCAGTACTTC
CASSLFSSGGYEQYF
>-|TRBJ1-6|TRBD1|TRBV7-2
TGTGCCAGCAGCCCGGACAGGGGATTGTCACCCCTCCACTTT
CASSPDRGLSPLHF
>-|TRBJ1-1|TRBD1|TRBV2
TGTGCCAGCAGTGAACGGACAGGGGGGTCTGAAGCTTTCTTT
CASSERTGGSEAFF
>-|TRBJ2-3|-|TRBV2
TGTGCCAGCAGGACAGCATTGGGTTCAGATACGCAGTATTTT
CASRTALGSDTQYF
>-|TRBJ1-2|TRBD1|TRBV4-1
TGCGCCAGCAGCCGGAGCCCGGGACAGGGTGGAGGCTACACCTTC
CASSRSPGQGGGYTF
>once|TRBJ2-7|TRBD2|TRBV5-4
TGTGCCAGCAGCGGACCAGGACTAGCGGGGGGTGGCGAGCAGTACTTC
CASSGPGLAGGGEQYF
>-|TRBJ1-6|TRBD1|TRBV30
TGTGCCTGGGCCAAGGGCCTCGAATGTAGCGGACAGGGAATATTGAGCTCCTATAATTCACCCCTCCACTTT
CAWAKGLECSGQGILSSYNSPLHF
>-|TRBJ1-3|TRBD1|TRBV7-9
TGTGCCAGCAGCTTGGACAGGGGCCTGGCTGGAAACACCATATATTTT
CASSLDRGLAGNTIYF
>-|TRBJ1-1|-|TRBV19
TGTGCCAGTAGGCTAACAGGGAAGGACACTGAAGCTTTCTTT
CASRLTGKDTEAFF
>-|TRBJ2-3|TRBD2|TRBV9
TGTGCCAGCAGCGATGGGGGACTAGCCTCAGATACGCAGTATTTT
CASSDGGLASDTQYF
>-|TRBJ1-5|TRBD1|TRBV5-6
TGTGCCAGCAGCTCGGGACAGAAAGATAGCAATCAGCCCCAGCATTTT
CASSSGQKDSNQPQHF
>-|TRBJ2-7|TRBD1|TRBV7-2
TGTGCCAGCAGCGCCGACAGGGGGCTAAGCTCCTACGAGCAGTACTTC
CASSADRGLSSYEQYF
>once|TRBJ1-6|-|TRBV7-2
TGTGCCAGCAGCTTCGAAGAGGGTTTTTCACCCCTCCACTTT
CASSFEEGFSPLHF
>-|TRBJ2-7|-|TRBV5-1
TGCGCCAGCAGCTCCGGGACTCCAACATACTACGAGCAGTACTTC
CASSSGTPTYYEQYF
>-|TRBJ1-1|-|TRBV12-5
TGTGCTAGTGGCCCGGAGGGTTATGAAGCTTTCTTT
CASGPEGYEAFF
>-|TRBJ2-1|-|TRBV6-1
TGTGCCAGCAGTGATTCCTGGCAGTCCAATGAGCAGTTCTTC
CASSDSWQSNEQFF
>once|TRBJ2-1|TRBD2|TRBV6-1
TGTGCCAGCAGTGAATGGAGTAGCGGGGTCTACAATGAGCAGTTCTTC
CASSEWSSGVYNEQFF
>-|TRBJ2-7|-|TRBV15
TGTGCCACCAGCAGAGTTGAGGGAACAGGGTTCTACGAGCAGTACTTC
CATSRVEGTGFYEQYF
>once|TRBJ2-7|-|TRBV25-1
TGTGCCAGCAGTATCACAAACACGAGACTCGGCGAGCAGTACTTC
CASSITNTRLGEQYF
>-|TRBJ1-3|-|TRBV13
TGTGCCAGCAGCTCACCAGGGGAAAACTCTGGAAACACCATATATTTT
CASSSPGENSGNTIYF
>-|TRBJ2-1|TRBD2|TRBV5-4
TGTGCCAGCAGCTCGCGGGGGGAGAGAGGGTTCTTC
CASSSRGERGFF
>-|TRBJ2-5|-|TRBV7-9
TGTGCCAGCAGCTTAGTACCAGGTTCCAAAGAGACCCAGTACTTC
CASSLVPGSKETQYF
>many|TRBJ1-2|-|TRBV10-2
TGCGCCAGCAGGAGCGAGACAGGAATCGGCGGCTACACCTTC
CASRSETGIGGYTF
>-|TRBJ2-1|TRBD1|TRBV6-5
TGTGCCAGCTCCGGGACAGGGGATTTCAATGAGCAGTTCTTC
CASSGTGDFNEQFF
>few|TRBJ1-3|-|TRBV4-1
TGCGCCAGCAGTCCCAGGGTATTCGCTGGAAACACCATATATTTT
CASSPRVFAGNTIYF
>-|TRBJ1-2|-|TRBV4-1
TGCGCCAGCAGCCAAGCCGCCGGAGGATTCTATGGCTACACCTTC
CASSQAAGGFYGYTF
>-|TRBJ1-1|TRBD1|TRBV4-1
TGCGCCAGCAGCCAAGTGACAGGGCTGAACACTGAAGCTTTCTTT
CASSQVTGLNTEAFF
>once|TRBJ1-6|TRBD1|TRBV5-6
TGTGCCAGCAGCCTCGAGGGACAGGGGGTGAATTCACCCCTCCACTTT
CASSLEGQGVNSPLHF
>-|TRBJ2-7|TRBD1|TRBV9
TGTGCCAGCAGCGTAGGGGACAGGGTAACCTACGAGCAGTACTTC
CASSVGDRVTYEQYF
>-|TRBJ1-2|TRBD1|TRBV7-9
TGTGCCAGCAAATCTGGGACAGGGCATGGCTACACCTTC
CASKSGTGHGYTF
>-|TRBJ2-1|TRBD2|TRBV5-4
TGTGCCAGCAGCAAGGCGGGACTAGACAATGAGCAGTTCTTC
CASSKAGLDNEQFF
>-|TRBJ2-3|TRBD2|TRBV2
TGTGCCAGCAGTTGGGGAGGGTCGCAGTATTTT
CASSWGGSQYF
>-|TRBJ2-7|-|TRBV27
TGTGCCAGCAGTTTAGTCACAGGGTTTTCCCACGAGCAGTACTTC
CASSLVTGFSHEQYF
>-|TRBJ2-1|TRBD1|TRBV5-5
TGTGCCAGCAGCTTGAGGGACAGGACCTACAATGAGCAGTTCTTC
CASSLRDRTYNEQFF
>few|TRBJ2-3|TRBD1|TRBV6-1
TGTGCCAGCAGTGAAGAGGCAGGGGGCGCAGATACGCAGTATTTT
CASSEEAGGADTQYF
>-|TRBJ1-1|TRBD1|TRBV5-1
TGCGCCAGCAGCTTCCGACAGGGGGCGAGCGCTGAAGCTTTCTTT
CASSFRQGASAEAFF